The 5 T cell receptor beta chains given below trace back to one sample, sequenced in a study of T-cell reconstitution after alpha-beta-depleted transplantation in children (dated by TCRdb to the mid-2010s). Library generation was performed with PCR. Instrument on record: Illumina HiSeq 2500. To normalize quantification of the TCRbeta repertoire, the TCR libraries were built with molecular barcoding that relied on unique molecular identifiers. Using fastp trimming at Q25 and MiXCR clonotype assembly, TCRdb reanalyzed the public sequencing data and kept in-frame beta chains. Rows merge per CDR3 protein into single entries with the most common DNA and genes. For this sample there are hundreds of thousands of distinct CDR3 sequences; approximately 16% appear just once. The ten largest clones capture 3.3% of the sample. The sequences come from PBMCs from the stem cell graft donor, collected from the stem cell graft. The receptors derive from a human donor who donated a stem cell graft to a child with acute lymphoblastic leukemia.

The rearrangement links TRBV25-1 to TRBJ2-2, with unresolved D. Germline assignment: CDR1 MGHDK and CDR2 SYGVNS. This CDR3 comprises 14 residues. The V end was cut by 4 bases, the J end by 2 bases, with 8 bases between. Here the CDR3 reads CASSVAGNTGELFF. CDR3 DNA: TGTGCCAGCAGTGTAGCAGGAAACACCGGGGAGCTGTTTTTT.

The chain has TRBV10-3 and TRBJ1-1, with D uncertain. Germline V gene data show CDR1 as ENHRY and CDR2 as SYGVKD. This CDR3 is 14 amino acids long. The V and J ends lost 0 bases and 6 bases respectively, with 11 bases between them. The CDR3 region is CAISESGSHAEAFF. The CDR3 region has the DNA TGTGCCATCAGTGAGTCGGGGAGCCATGCTGAAGCTTTCTTT.

The V and J genes are TRBV11-3 and TRBJ2-7; D uncertain. V was clipped by 5 bases and J by 6 bases, with 20 bases between them. The V gene's germline CDR1 is SGHNT and CDR2 YENEEA. The CDR3 is 15 amino acids. The CDR3 DNA reads TGTGCCAGCAGCCACTTCGAGGCTCCCGTCGGCGAGCAGTACTTC. It translates to CASSHFEAPVGEQYF.

This clonotype has a handful of counts. The chain joins TRBV19 to TRBJ2-7, with unresolved D. In germline, CDR1 is LNHDA, CDR2 SQIVND (reference sequence). V lost 3 bases to trimming and J lost 0 bases, with 12 bases between them. The CDR3 sequence is 15 residues long. CDR3 nucleotide sequence: TGTGCCAGTAGTATGGGTCCGTCTTTCTCCTACGAGCAGTACTTC. The encoded protein is CASSMGPSFSYEQYF.

This chain links TRBV5-1 with TRBJ2-3; perhaps TRBD2 as D (5 bases). The CDR3 is 16 residues long. V was pared by 4 bases and J by 5 bases, with 20 bases between. Germline values: CDR1 SGHRS, CDR2 YFSETQ. Here the CDR3 reads CASSPIRARTGDTQYF. DNA of the CDR3: TGCGCCAGCAGCCCTATCCGGGCTAGGACTGGAGATACGCAGTATTTT.